This T cell receptor (beta chain) was captured by sequencing in a study of blood T cells in healthy people across ages. Findings and caveats of the study: With naive T cell percentage, TCR beta diversity showed a strong correlation.

This clonotype was counted between two and nine times. What it binds is unknown. Per sample, no less than 5.5 micrograms of total RNA were extracted. Alongside a J-beta primer mix, a sample-barcoded 5' primer served in a second PCR lasting roughly 6 to 12 cycles. Each cDNA was tagged by a template-switch adaptor containing 12 random nucleotides. TCRdb re-derived calls from the 5' RACE reads in MiXCR, one entry per CDR3 protein. The table has 650,000 to 950,000 distinct CDR3 sequences, 44% seen once. Germline CDR1 LGHNA, CDR2 YSLEER. V gave up 1 base and J gave up 7 bases, with 17 bases separating them. This CDR3 comprises 17 residues.

The chain joins TRBV4-3 to TRBJ1-6; TRBD1 is a possible D gene (5 bases). This sequence was found in a man aged 55 to 70 in good health. Input material: blood. The CDR3 DNA sequence: TGCGCCAGCAGCCAAGCTATAGGTTACAGGAGGAATTCACCCCTCCACTTT. Encoded protein: CASSQAIGYRRNSPLHF.